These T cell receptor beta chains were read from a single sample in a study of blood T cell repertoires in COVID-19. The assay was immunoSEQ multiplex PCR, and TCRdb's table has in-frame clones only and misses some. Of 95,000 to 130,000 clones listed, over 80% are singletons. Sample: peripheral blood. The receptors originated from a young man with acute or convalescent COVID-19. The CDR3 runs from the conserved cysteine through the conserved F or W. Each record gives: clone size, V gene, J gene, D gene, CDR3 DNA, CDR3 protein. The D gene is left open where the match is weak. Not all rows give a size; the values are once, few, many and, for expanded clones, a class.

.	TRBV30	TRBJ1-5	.	TGTGCCTGGAGTGGGCAATTAGTAGGGAGTCAGCCCCAGCATTTT	CAWSGQLVGSQPQHF
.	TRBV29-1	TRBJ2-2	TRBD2	TGCAGCGTTGAGTGGACTAGCGGGGTTACCGGGGAGCTGTTTTTT	CSVEWTSGVTGELFF
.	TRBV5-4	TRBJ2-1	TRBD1	TGTGCCAGCAGGGGGGACAGGGGGCCTTACAATGAGCAGTTCTTC	CASRGDRGPYNEQFF
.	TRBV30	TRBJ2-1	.	TGTGCCATCCGGGACATCTACAATGAGCAGTTCTTC	CAIRDIYNEQFF
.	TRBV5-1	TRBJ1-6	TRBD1	TGCGCCAGCAGCTTGGCCGGACAGGGGGCCGTTAATTCACCCCTCCACTTT	CASSLAGQGAVNSPLHF
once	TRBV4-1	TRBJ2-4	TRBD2	TGCGCCAGCAGCCAAGATGGCGCGGGGGACAAAAACATTCAGTACTTC	CASSQDGAGDKNIQYF
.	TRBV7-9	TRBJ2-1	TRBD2	TGTGCCAGCAGTGGCGGGGGGACGTACAATGAGCAGTTCTTC	CASSGGGTYNEQFF
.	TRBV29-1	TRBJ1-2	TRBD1	TGCAGCGTTGACGACAGGGGGCATGGCTACACCTTC	CSVDDRGHGYTF
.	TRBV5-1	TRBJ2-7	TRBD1	TGCGCCAGCAGTTACACAGGGGGAACCTACGAGCAGTACTTC	CASSYTGGTYEQYF
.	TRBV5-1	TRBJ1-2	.	TGCGCCAGCAGCTTAGGGAGCTATGGCTACACCTTC	CASSLGSYGYTF
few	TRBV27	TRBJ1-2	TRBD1	TGTGCCAGCAGTATGCAACTGGGACAGCGGTATGGCTACACCTTC	CASSMQLGQRYGYTF
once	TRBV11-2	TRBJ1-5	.	TGTGCCAGCAGTTCAGACAGTGGGCCCCAGCATTTT	CASSSDSGPQHF
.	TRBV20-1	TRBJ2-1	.	TGCAGTGCTAGTGGGGGCGCGGGGGCAAATGAGCAGTTCTTC	CSASGGAGANEQFF
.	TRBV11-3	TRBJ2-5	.	TGTGCCAGCAGCGCACGGCAGGGGCCCCAAGAGACCCAGTACTTC	CASSARQGPQETQYF
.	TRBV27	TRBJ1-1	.	TGTGCCAGCAGCACAACCGGGGTATTGGCTGAAGCTTTCTTT	CASSTTGVLAEAFF
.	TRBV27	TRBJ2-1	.	TGTGCCAGCAGTTTTGGCGGGTTCTCCTACAATGAGCAGTTCTTC	CASSFGGFSYNEQFF
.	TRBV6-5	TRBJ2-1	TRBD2	TGTGCCAGCAGTTACTCCCTAGCGGGAGAATATAATGAGCAGTTCTTC	CASSYSLAGEYNEQFF
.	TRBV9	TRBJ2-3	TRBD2	TGTGCCAGCAGCGTAGTAGCGGGAGGGCCAGATACGCAGTATTTT	CASSVVAGGPDTQYF
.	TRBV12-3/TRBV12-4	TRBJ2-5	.	TGTGCCAGCAGTCCGCGATCCCAAGAGACCCAGTACTTC	CASSPRSQETQYF
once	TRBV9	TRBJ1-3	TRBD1	TGTGCCAGCAGCGTGCAGGGGGGCTCTGGAAACACCATATATTTT	CASSVQGGSGNTIYF
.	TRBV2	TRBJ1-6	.	TGTGCCAGCAGTGCCGGACCGGGGTATAATTCACCCCTCCACTTT	CASSAGPGYNSPLHF